The TCR beta chain described here comes from a study of T cell responses to AZD1222 COVID-19 vaccine. Study conclusions and caveats: A reported finding is that nearly half of spike-specific TCRs target unmutated variant regions. In a largely white British group with more females than males, clonal diversity was possibly underestimated. Repertoires were collected only later (after the peak T cell response had occurred). When two AZD1222 doses had been given, Spike-specific TCR breadth and depth rose.

CDR3 length: 14 amino acids. The germline gives CDR1 MDHEN, CDR2 SYDVKM. Trimming left V 6 bases short and J 3 bases short, with 15 bases between. The repertoire was sequenced with immunoSEQ multiplex PCR; TCRdb's copy has only in-frame clones and lacks some. The sample has around 120,000 clones; roughly 92% are singletons. This clone was recorded once. Its antigen remains unidentified. This receptor was obtained from an adult who received the AZD1222 COVID-19 vaccine. The J gene is TRBJ2-7, the V gene TRBV28; a possible D gene is TRBD1 (6 bases). Sequencing was performed on peripheral blood, taken 28 days after the second AZD1222 dose. The CDR3 region has the DNA TGTGCCAGCAGGTCGGGACAACTATTCTACGAGCAGTACTTC. This gives the protein CASRSGQLFYEQYF.